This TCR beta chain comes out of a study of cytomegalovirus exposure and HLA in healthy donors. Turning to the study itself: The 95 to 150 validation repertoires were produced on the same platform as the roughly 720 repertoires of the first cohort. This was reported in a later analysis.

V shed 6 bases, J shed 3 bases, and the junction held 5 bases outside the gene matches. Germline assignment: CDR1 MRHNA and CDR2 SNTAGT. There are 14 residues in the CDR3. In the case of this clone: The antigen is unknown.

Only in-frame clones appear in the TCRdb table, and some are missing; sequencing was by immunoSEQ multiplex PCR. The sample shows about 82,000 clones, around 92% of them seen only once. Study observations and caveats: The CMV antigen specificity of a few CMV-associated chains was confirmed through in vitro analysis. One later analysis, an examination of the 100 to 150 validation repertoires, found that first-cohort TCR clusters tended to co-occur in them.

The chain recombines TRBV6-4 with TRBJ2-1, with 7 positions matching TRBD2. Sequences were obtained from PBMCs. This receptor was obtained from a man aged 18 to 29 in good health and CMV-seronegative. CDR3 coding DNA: TGTGCCAGCAGCCCGACTAGCTACTACAATGAGCAGTTCTTC. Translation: CASSPTSYYNEQFF.